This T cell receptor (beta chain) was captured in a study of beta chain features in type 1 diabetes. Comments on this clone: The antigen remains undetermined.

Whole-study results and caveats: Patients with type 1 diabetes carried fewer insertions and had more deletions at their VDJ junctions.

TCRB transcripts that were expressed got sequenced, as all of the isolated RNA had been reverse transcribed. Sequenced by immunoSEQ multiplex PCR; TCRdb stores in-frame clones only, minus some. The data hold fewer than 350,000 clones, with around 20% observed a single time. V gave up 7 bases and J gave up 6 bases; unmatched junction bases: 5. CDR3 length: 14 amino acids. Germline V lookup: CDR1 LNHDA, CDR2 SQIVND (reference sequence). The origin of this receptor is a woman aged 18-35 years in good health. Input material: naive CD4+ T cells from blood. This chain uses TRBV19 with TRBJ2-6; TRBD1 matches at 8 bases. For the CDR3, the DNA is TGTGCCAGTATAGGGACAGGTCAGGCCAACGTCCTGACTTTC. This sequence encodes CASIGTGQANVLTF.